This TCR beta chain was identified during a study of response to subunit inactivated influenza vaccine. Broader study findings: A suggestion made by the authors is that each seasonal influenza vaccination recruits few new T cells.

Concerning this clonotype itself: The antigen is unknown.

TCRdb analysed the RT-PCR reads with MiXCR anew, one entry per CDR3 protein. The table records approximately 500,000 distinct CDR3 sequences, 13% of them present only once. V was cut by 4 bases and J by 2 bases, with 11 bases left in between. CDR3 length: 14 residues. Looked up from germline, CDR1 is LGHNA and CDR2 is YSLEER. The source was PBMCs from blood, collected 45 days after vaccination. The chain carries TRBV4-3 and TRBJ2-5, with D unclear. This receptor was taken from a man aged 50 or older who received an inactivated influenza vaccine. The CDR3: CASSLRVLQETQYF. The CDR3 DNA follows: TGCGCCAGCAGCCTACGGGTGCTTCAAGAGACCCAGTACTTC.